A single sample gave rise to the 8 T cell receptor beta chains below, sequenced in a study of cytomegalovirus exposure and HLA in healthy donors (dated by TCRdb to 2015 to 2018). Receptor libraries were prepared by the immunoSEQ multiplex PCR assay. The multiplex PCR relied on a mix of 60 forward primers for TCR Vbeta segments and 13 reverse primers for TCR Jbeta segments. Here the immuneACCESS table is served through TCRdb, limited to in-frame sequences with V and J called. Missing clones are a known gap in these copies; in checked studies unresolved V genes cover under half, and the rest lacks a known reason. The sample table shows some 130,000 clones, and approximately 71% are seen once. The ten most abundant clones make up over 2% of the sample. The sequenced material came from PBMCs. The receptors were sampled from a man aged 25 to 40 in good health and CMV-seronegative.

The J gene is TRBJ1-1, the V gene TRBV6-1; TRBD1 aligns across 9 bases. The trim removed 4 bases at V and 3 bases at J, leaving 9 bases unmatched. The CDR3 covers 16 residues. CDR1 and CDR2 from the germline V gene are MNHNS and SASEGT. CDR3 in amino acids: CASSANRGLRHTEAFF. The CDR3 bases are TGTGCCAGCAGTGCTAACAGGGGGCTGAGGCACACTGAAGCTTTCTTT.

CDR3 in DNA: TGTGCCAGCAGCCCGACTTCTGGGAGATATGCTGGAAACACCATATATTTT. Translation: CASSPTSGRYAGNTIYF. J is TRBJ1-3 and V is TRBV7-6; the D is unclear. The V end was cut by 5 bases, the J end by 2 bases, with 19 bases between. The CDR3 consists of 17 residues. Germline V gene lookup returns CDR1 SGHVS and CDR2 FNYEAQ.

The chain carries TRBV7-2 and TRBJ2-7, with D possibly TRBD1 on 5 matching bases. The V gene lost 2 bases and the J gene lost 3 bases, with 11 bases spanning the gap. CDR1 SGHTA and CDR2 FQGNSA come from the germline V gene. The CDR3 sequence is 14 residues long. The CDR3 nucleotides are TGTGCCAGCAGCTTATACGGACACCTCTACGAGCAGTACTTC. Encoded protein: CASSLYGHLYEQYF.

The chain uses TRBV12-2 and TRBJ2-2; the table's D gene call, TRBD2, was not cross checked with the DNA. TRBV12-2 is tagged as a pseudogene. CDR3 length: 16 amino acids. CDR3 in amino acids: CASRIPGLVRSGELFF. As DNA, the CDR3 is TGTGCAAGTCGCATACCAGGACTAGTCCGATCCGGGGAGCTGTTTTTT.

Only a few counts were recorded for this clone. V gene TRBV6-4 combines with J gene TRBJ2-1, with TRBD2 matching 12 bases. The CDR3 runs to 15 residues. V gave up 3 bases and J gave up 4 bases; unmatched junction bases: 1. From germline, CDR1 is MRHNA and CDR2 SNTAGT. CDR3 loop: CASSEGTSGYNEQFF. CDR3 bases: TGTGCCAGCAGTGAGGGGACTAGCGGGTACAATGAGCAGTTCTTC.

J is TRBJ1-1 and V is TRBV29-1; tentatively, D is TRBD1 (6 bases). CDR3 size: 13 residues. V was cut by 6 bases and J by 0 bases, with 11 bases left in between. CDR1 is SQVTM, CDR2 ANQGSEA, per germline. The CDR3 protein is CSVGGRLNTEAFF. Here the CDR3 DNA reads TGCAGCGTAGGGGGACGATTGAACACTGAAGCTTTCTTT.

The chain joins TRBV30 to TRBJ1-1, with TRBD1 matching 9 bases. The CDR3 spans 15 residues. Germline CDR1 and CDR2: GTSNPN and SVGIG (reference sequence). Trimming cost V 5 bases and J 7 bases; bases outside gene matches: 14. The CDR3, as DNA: TGTGCCTGGTTGATAACGGACAGGGGAGTCGGTGAAGCTTTCTTT. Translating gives CAWLITDRGVGEAFF.

CDR3 in DNA: TGCGCAGCCCATCCCCCCCCGAATGAGCAGTTCTTC. It specifies CAAHPPPNEQFF. This rearrangement joins TRBV4-1 to TRBJ2-1; D call uncertain. CDR1 and CDR2 (germline): MGHRA, YSYEKL. The CDR3 has 12 residues.